Listed below are T cell receptor beta chains from one sample, sequenced in a study of T cells in Graves' hyperthyroidism and ophthalmopathy. TCRdb reprocessed the multiplex PCR reads with MiXCR, giving one entry per CDR3 protein. The table shows a few hundred thousand distinct CDR3 sequences, with more than 20% occurring only once. The sequenced material came from blood. These TCRs come from a man between 18 and 35 years old with Graves' hyperthyroidism. The CDR3 runs from the conserved cysteine through the conserved F or W. The D gene is left open where the match is weak. The size entry is marked missing in some rows and otherwise reads once, few, many or a size class.

NA,TRBV30,TRBJ1-5,NA,TGTGCCTGGAGTGTACTGGTGAATCAGCCCCAGCATTTT,CAWSVLVNQPQHF
NA,TRBV19,TRBJ1-5,many,TGTGCCAGTACATTTGGCGGGGTCCATCAGCCCCAGCATTTT,CASTFGGVHQPQHF
NA,TRBV27,TRBJ1-1,many,TGTGCCAGCAGTTTATCTGGCGGGGTGAACACTGAAGCTTTCTTT,CASSLSGGVNTEAFF
NA,TRBV12-3/TRBV12-4,TRBJ1-2,many,TGTGCCAGCAGTTTGCGGGGACGGAGTATTAACTATGGCTACACCTTC,CASSLRGRSINYGYTF
NA,TRBV6-5,TRBJ2-5,many,TGTGCCAGCACACCTCGATGGGGGCAGGACCAAGAGACCCAGTACTTC,CASTPRWGQDQETQYF
NA,TRBV12-3/TRBV12-4,TRBJ1-5,NA,TGTGCCAGCAGCCTGGAGCTTAGCAATCAGCCCCAGCATTTT,CASSLELSNQPQHF
NA,TRBV28,TRBJ1-2,many,TGTGCCAGCAGAGCCGACGGGACCTATGGCTACACCTTC,CASRADGTYGYTF
NA,TRBV20-1,TRBJ1-1,many,TGCAGTGCTCCCCAGGGGACTGAAGCTTTCTTT,CSAPQGTEAFF
NA,TRBV24-1,TRBJ1-5,many,TGTGCCACCGGGATGGGCAATCAGCCCCAGCATTTT,CATGMGNQPQHF
NA,TRBV5-1,TRBJ1-2,many,TGCGCCAGCAGAAGGGATCGGACAGACTATGGCTACACCTTC,CASRRDRTDYGYTF
NA,TRBV11-2,TRBJ2-5,NA,TGTGCCAGCAGCTTAGAATGGGTGGAGACCCAGTACTTC,CASSLEWVETQYF
NA,TRBV30,TRBJ1-2,few,TGTGCCTGGAGTGTAGGGGGGATTCGAGGTGGCTACACCTTC,CAWSVGGIRGGYTF
NA,TRBV11-2,TRBJ1-2,many,TGTGCCAGCAGCGCCGGGAGCTCCTATGGCTACACCTTC,CASSAGSSYGYTF
NA,TRBV24-1,TRBJ1-2,many,TGTGCCACCAGTGACTCTGCTCCGGGGGGCCATGGCTACACCTTC,CATSDSAPGGHGYTF
NA,TRBV20-1,TRBJ1-1,NA,TGCAGTGCTAGTAGGCAGCTTAGGAACACTGAAGCTTTCTTT,CSASRQLRNTEAFF
NA,TRBV10-3,TRBJ2-5,many,TGTGCCATCAGTGAGCGGGGGATACAAGGGACCCAGTACTTC,CAISERGIQGTQYF
NA,TRBV5-1,TRBJ1-1,few,TGCGCCAGCAGCTTGGGTGCGGGAGGCTGGAACACTGAAGCTTTCTTT,CASSLGAGGWNTEAFF
NA,TRBV10-3,TRBJ2-2,many,TGTGCCATCCGGGGAACGAGGAACACCGGGGAGCTGTTTTTT,CAIRGTRNTGELFF
NA,TRBV20-1,TRBJ2-7,NA,TGCAGTGCTAGGCCCCCGGATTCCTACGAGCAGTACTTC,CSARPPDSYEQYF
TRBD1,TRBV19,TRBJ2-5,few,TGTGCCAGTAGTATAAGCCGACAGGGACACCAAGAGACCCAGTACTTC,CASSISRQGHQETQYF
NA,TRBV12-5,TRBJ1-1,NA,TGTGCTAGTGGTCCCTCCCCGGACAAGGGGACTGAAGCTTTCTTT,CASGPSPDKGTEAFF
NA,TRBV12-3/TRBV12-4,TRBJ1-5,NA,TGTGCCAGCAGCTCGGGACTCGACAATCAGCCCCAGCATTTT,CASSSGLDNQPQHF
NA,TRBV19,TRBJ2-2,NA,TGTGCCAGTAGTTGGACTGCAACCGGGGAGCTGTTTTTT,CASSWTATGELFF
NA,TRBV2,TRBJ1-1,NA,TGTGCCAGCGGACTCCGGACGAACGGCGACGCCACTGAAGCTTTCTTT,CASGLRTNGDATEAFF
NA,TRBV12-3/TRBV12-4,TRBJ1-5,many,TGTGCCAGCAGTTTCGGGGGAGTGATTGGTCAGCCCCAGCATTTT,CASSFGGVIGQPQHF
TRBD1,TRBV19,TRBJ1-2,many,TGTGCCACGGAGGGACAGGGATCAGGCTATGGCTACACCTTC,CATEGQGSGYGYTF
TRBD2,TRBV12-3/TRBV12-4,TRBJ2-7,many,TGTGCCAGCAGTCCCACCCGGGGGGGTTACGAGCAGTACTTC,CASSPTRGGYEQYF
TRBD1,TRBV20-1,TRBJ2-5,NA,TGCAGTGCTAGACAAAACAGAGGGGGCCTACTCAAAGATACCCAGTACTTC,CSARQNRGGLLKDTQYF
TRBD1,TRBV6-1,TRBJ1-1,NA,TGTGCCAGCAGCCCTACACCTGGGACAGATGAAGCTTTCTTT,CASSPTPGTDEAFF
TRBD1,TRBV7-9,TRBJ1-1,few,TGTGCCAGCAGCGCAGACAGGGACTGGAACACTGAAGCTTTCTTT,CASSADRDWNTEAFF
NA,TRBV28,TRBJ2-5,many,TGTGCCAGCAGTTTATTATCCGTAAGATCAGAGACCCAGTACTTC,CASSLLSVRSETQYF
NA,TRBV2,TRBJ2-5,NA,TGTGCCAGCACCGGGGTGGAGGGAAAAAGTGAGACCCAGTACTTC,CASTGVEGKSETQYF
TRBD2,TRBV11-2,TRBJ2-5,few,TGTGCCAGCAGCTTGAGACTAGCGATGCAAGAGACCCAGTACTTC,CASSLRLAMQETQYF
NA,TRBV11-1,TRBJ2-2,many,TGTGCCAGCAGCCCCAGGTTCGGGGACGGGGAGCTGTTTTTT,CASSPRFGDGELFF
NA,TRBV28,TRBJ1-2,NA,TGTGCCAGCAGTTTATCCAGGGCCCGTGGCTACACCTTC,CASSLSRARGYTF
NA,TRBV12-3/TRBV12-4,TRBJ1-2,NA,TGTGCCAGCAGCCCCGGGCCCATGCCTAACTATGGCTACACCTTC,CASSPGPMPNYGYTF
TRBD2,TRBV7-8,TRBJ2-7,many,TGTGCCAGCAGCTCAGGACTAGCGGAGAGCTCCTACGAGCAGTACTTC,CASSSGLAESSYEQYF
NA,TRBV28,TRBJ1-3,many,TGTGCCAGCAGCCTTCCAGGGTCACTCTCTGGAAACACCATATATTTT,CASSLPGSLSGNTIYF
NA,TRBV12-3/TRBV12-4,TRBJ2-7,NA,TGTGCCAGCAGTTTAGCCAGCGGAGGACGGGAGCAGTACTTC,CASSLASGGREQYF
NA,TRBV7-6,TRBJ2-5,many,TGTGCCAGCAGCTTAGGGAGCCCGCCGGGGGAGACCCAGTACTTC,CASSLGSPPGETQYF
NA,TRBV28,TRBJ1-2,many,TGTGCCAGCAGTTTAGAGGGGTCGGCTGGCTACACCTTC,CASSLEGSAGYTF
TRBD1,TRBV6-1,TRBJ1-2,many,TGTGCCAGCAGCCGGGACAGGGGCTATGGCTACACCTTC,CASSRDRGYGYTF
NA,TRBV6-2/TRBV6-3,TRBJ2-7,few,TGTGCCAGCAGTGCCCTAGCCCAACCCGCCTACGAGCAGTACTTC,CASSALAQPAYEQYF
TRBD2,TRBV5-5,TRBJ2-5,NA,TGTGCCAGCAGCAGGACCGGGACTAGCCCAGAGACCCAGTACTTC,CASSRTGTSPETQYF
NA,TRBV12-3/TRBV12-4,TRBJ1-1,many,TGTGCCAGCAGTCCAGGGCAGCCCGTTGAAGCTTTCTTT,CASSPGQPVEAFF
NA,TRBV20-1,TRBJ2-7,few,TGCAGTGCCCCCTTGGGAGGCGAGCAGTACTTC,CSAPLGGEQYF